This T cell receptor (beta chain) was recovered during a study of shared clonotypes between healthy human individuals. Study-wide results and limits: Naive subsets typically showed greater estimated richness than memory subsets. Generation probability values for non-shared clonotypes were lower than those for clonotypes shared by all four donors.

At the deep level, the assay was run. Several immunoSEQ plates held equal portions of the genomic DNA taken from each subset. The protocol was immunoSEQ multiplex PCR, while the TCRdb copy is restricted to in-frame clones and leaves out a portion. Of approximately 1.9 million clones in the sample, 85% to 95% are singletons; the top ten hold more than 1.5%. Germline values: CDR1 SGDLS, CDR2 YYNGEE. The CDR3 is made up of 17 amino acids. The junction had 15 bases not matched to a gene; V was cut back by 4 bases and J by 7 bases. To note about this clone: Its antigen remains unknown.

CD45RO-negative cells were positively selected for CCR7, leaving out terminally differentiated effector memory CD45RA+ cells. The sequenced material came from naive CD8+ T cells from PBMCs. The chain couples TRBV9 to TRBJ2-1; 9 bases are shared with TRBD2. This clonotype was obtained from a man aged 18 to 30 in good health. Some clones in this sample may be carry-over from other donors' samples. CDR3 DNA: TGTGCCAGCAGCCCAACCTCGGCGGGAGGGCCGGTGAATGAGCAGTTCTTC. Translation gives CASSPTSAGGPVNEQFF.